One sample yielded the 14 T cell receptor beta chains listed below, sequenced in a study of blood T cell repertoires in COVID-19. TCRdb keeps only in-frame clones here, not all; method: immunoSEQ multiplex PCR. This table holds some 220,000 clones, 60% to 85% found once. The specimen sequenced was peripheral blood. The receptors originated from a woman in her 70s with acute or convalescent COVID-19.

V usage is TRBV7-8 and J usage is TRBJ1-6, with D perhaps matching TRBD1 (5 bases). V was shortened by 2 bases and J by 1 base, with 12 bases between the two germline ends. This CDR3 contains 17 residues. Germline CDR1 SGHVS, CDR2 FQNEAQ. CDR3 bases: TGTGCCAGCAGCTTATCCCTCGGGGGTTCCTATAATTCACCCCTCCACTTT. Its protein is CASSLSLGGSYNSPLHF.

This sequence joins TRBV5-6 and TRBJ2-2; D is unresolved. Trimming took off 0 bases at V and 7 bases at J, with 7 bases between the two ends. CDR1 SGHDT and CDR2 YYEEEE come from the germline V gene. CDR3 length: 13 residues. The CDR3 region is CASSLVAVGELFF. DNA for the CDR3: TGTGCCAGCAGCTTGGTAGCAGTCGGGGAGCTGTTTTTT.

The chain uses TRBV11-1 and TRBJ1-1, with 7 bases fitting TRBD1. This CDR3 is built from 13 residues. The V gene end was trimmed by 3 bases and the J gene end by 5 bases; junction bases not matched to a gene: 3. CDR1 and CDR2 from the germline V gene are SGHAT and FQDESV (reference sequence). The CDR3 region has the DNA TGTGCCAGCAGCTTCGACAGGGCGACTGAAGCTTTCTTT. Its translation: CASSFDRATEAFF.

This sequence joins TRBV2 and TRBJ1-1; TRBD1 is a possible D gene (6 bases). The germline gives CDR1 SNHLY, CDR2 FYNNEI. V was cut by 2 bases and J by 10 bases, with 14 bases left in between. The CDR3 has 13 residues. In nucleotides, the CDR3 is TGTGCCAGCAGTGAAAGATTCGGGACAAGAGCTTTCTTT. It specifies CASSERFGTRAFF.

The chain couples TRBV19 to TRBJ1-5, with D uncertain. V was pared by 7 bases and J by 0 bases, with 7 bases between. CDR3 length: 13 residues. Germline CDR1 LNHDA, CDR2 SQIVND (reference sequence). CDR3 nucleotides: TGTGCCAGTACTCGGGATAGCAATCAGCCCCAGCATTTT. This gives the protein CASTRDSNQPQHF.

The V call is TRBV29-1, the J call TRBJ2-5; 10 nucleotides align to TRBD2. J gave up 6 bases and V 3 bases, and 4 bases lay outside the gene matches. In germline, CDR1 is SQVTM, CDR2 ANQGSEA. The CDR3 has 13 residues. CDR3 region: CSVESGGVKTQYF. DNA for the CDR3: TGCAGCGTTGAGAGCGGGGGGGTGAAGACCCAGTACTTC.

With respect to this clone: A much larger clone differs from this one at a single base, so this may be a read error. The chain joins TRBV7-2 to TRBJ2-2; 7 bases fit TRBD2. This CDR3 comprises 13 residues. The V segment lost 8 bases and the J segment 1 base; nucleotides outside the gene matches: 1. The germline gives CDR1 SGHTA, CDR2 FQGNSA. DNA for the CDR3: TGTGCCAGCGAGCGGGGGAACACCGGGGAGCTGTTTTTT. Translated: CASERGNTGELFF.

The CDR3 protein is CASSSQGTSRNTF. The CDR3 DNA sequence: TGTGCCAGCAGCTCACAGGGGACTTCACGTAACACCTTC. The chain links TRBV7-2 to TRBJ1-2; 7 positions match TRBD1. The CDR3 contains 13 residues. The V gene end was trimmed by 4 bases and the J gene end by 12 bases; junction bases not matched to a gene: 11. From germline, CDR1 is SGHTA and CDR2 FQGNSA.

This chain uses TRBV6-5 with TRBJ1-2; the D gene is possibly TRBD1 (5 bases). V was shortened by 10 bases and J by 3 bases, with 21 bases between the two germline ends. This CDR3 contains 15 residues. The V gene's germline CDR1 is MNHEY and CDR2 SVGAGI. The CDR3 spells CATRTGTAQDYGYTF. In DNA form, the CDR3 reads TGTGCCACACGTACGGGCACAGCACAGGACTATGGCTACACCTTC.

The chain's CDR3 is CASSPYRGDKRTQYF. As DNA, the CDR3 is TGCGCCAGCAGCCCGTATCGGGGGGATAAGAGGACCCAGTACTTC. V gene TRBV4-1 combines with J gene TRBJ2-5; TRBD2 aligns across 7 bases. This CDR3 has 15 amino acids. CDR1 is MGHRA and CDR2 is YSYEKL in the germline V gene. V lost 4 bases and J lost 7; bases outside the gene matches: 12.

The chain couples TRBV7-2 to TRBJ2-1, with 10 bases fitting TRBD2. The CDR3 is 15 residues long. V lost 6 bases and J lost 3; bases outside the gene matches: 5. Germline CDR1 SGHTA, CDR2 FQGNSA. CDR3 sequence reads: CASRESGGGYNEQFF. For the CDR3, the DNA is TGTGCCAGCAGGGAGAGCGGGGGGGGCTACAATGAGCAGTTCTTC.

This clone was found a few times. This CDR3 is also generated by other DNA sequences in the sample. V gene TRBV4-3 combines with J gene TRBJ2-5; TRBD2 matches 9 bases. Germline loops: CDR1 LGHNA, CDR2 YSLEER. The CDR3 has 20 residues. V lost 0 bases, J lost 1 base, and 15 bases stayed unmatched. Here the CDR3 reads CASSQDWGRLAGGAQETQYF. As DNA, the CDR3 is TGCGCCAGCAGCCAAGATTGGGGGCGGCTCGCGGGGGGGGCCCAAGAGACCCAGTACTTC.

The table lists this clone with a few counts. The chain joins TRBV27 to TRBJ1-6; D remains ambiguous. This CDR3 is 14 amino acids long. V was shortened by 4 bases and J by 9 bases, with 13 bases between the two germline ends. CDR1 is MNHEY and CDR2 is SMNVEV in the germline V gene (reference sequence). CDR3 in amino acids: CASSSDIRISPLHF. Here the CDR3 DNA reads TGTGCCAGCAGTTCCGATATCAGGATTTCACCCCTCCACTTT.

The chain uses TRBV5-1 and TRBJ1-2; perhaps TRBD1 as D (5 bases). Germline CDR1 SGHRS, CDR2 YFSETQ. Trimming pared 1 base from V and 3 bases from J, leaving 10 bases between. This CDR3 region has 14 residues. The CDR3 sequence is CASSLTGTYYGYTF. The CDR3 DNA is TGCGCCAGCAGCTTGACGGGGACTTACTATGGCTACACCTTC.